A single sample is the source of the 21 T cell receptor beta chains below, sequenced in a study of STAT3 mutations in large granular lymphocyte leukemia (dated by TCRdb to the late 2010s). The research as a whole found: At least one immunodominant TCRbeta clonotype was identified in every T-LGLL patient, and multiple immunodominant subclonotypes were identified in about half of the T-LGLL patients.

Library method: the immunoSEQ multiplex PCR assay. TCRdb took over this immuneACCESS table, retaining in-frame rearrangements with V and J assigned. Such tables are incomplete; in checked studies, under half of the missing clones stem from an unresolved V gene, and the remainder is unexplained. The sample table contains 2,000 to 3,000 clones; only one count was recorded for more than 80% of them. Around 93% of the sample is in the top ten clones. Antigen specificity for these receptors is unknown. The source material was peripheral blood mononuclear cells. All receptors come from a woman in her seventies with T-cell large granular lymphocyte leukemia. Some clones in this sample may be carry-over from other donors' samples. The age is the age at diagnosis.

The rearrangement uses TRBV30 and TRBJ1-2, with D unclear. The germline V gene encodes CDR1 GTSNPN and CDR2 SVGIG (reference sequence). V was shortened by 0 bases and J by 7 bases, with 6 bases between the two germline ends. There are 11 residues in the CDR3. CDR3 region: CAWSVSSGYTF. CDR3 DNA sequence: TGTGCCTGGAGTGTATCCTCTGGCTACACCTTC. The complete variable domain, with remaining parts taken from reference TRBV30 and TRBJ1-2, reads SQTIHQWPATLVQPVGSPLSLECTVEGTSNPNLYWYRQAAGRGLQLLFYSVGIGQISSEVPQNLSASRPQDRQFILSSKKLLLSDSGFYLCAWSVSSGYTFGSGTRLTVV.

The rearrangement uses TRBV4-3 and TRBJ1-2, with TRBD1 as a possible D gene (6 bases). V dropped 0 bases and J dropped 8 bases, with 19 bases sitting between them. The CDR3 sequence is 16 residues long. Germline assignment: CDR1 LGHNA and CDR2 YSLEER. CDR3 sequence: CASSQESARGYEGYTF. For the CDR3, the DNA is TGCGCCAGCAGCCAAGAATCTGCCAGGGGATATGAAGGCTACACCTTC.

The chain has TRBV29-1 and TRBJ1-2; no clear D. This CDR3 region has 14 residues. The germline gives CDR1 SQVTM, CDR2 ANQGSEA. V lost 3 bases and J lost 0, with 11 bases in between. CDR3 coding DNA: TGCAGCGTTGATGCCCACTACGCTAACTATGGCTACACCTTC. Amino acids: CSVDAHYANYGYTF.

The V call is TRBV30, the J call TRBJ1-6; no definite D call. The ends were cut back, 6 bases at V and 10 bases at J, with 16 bases in the middle. Per the germline V gene, CDR1 is GTSNPN and CDR2 is SVGIG (reference sequence). The CDR3 runs 13 residues. CDR3 in amino acids: CACSNEDGSPLHF. The CDR3 DNA reads as TGTGCCTGCTCAAACGAGGATGGCTCACCCCTCCACTTT.

The J gene is TRBJ2-7, the V gene TRBV7-2; 8 nucleotides align to TRBD1. The CDR3 extends over 14 amino acids. The V gene's germline CDR1 is SGHTA and CDR2 FQGNSA. J was trimmed by 6 bases and V by 3 bases; bases with no gene match: 7. CDR3 coding DNA: TGTGCCAGCAGCTTTCCAGGGGGCGGGGTCGAGCAGTACTTC. Amino acid sequence: CASSFPGGGVEQYF.

The chain joins TRBV6-4 to TRBJ1-1; D perhaps matches TRBD1 (6 bases). This CDR3 is 13 amino acids long. V lost 4 bases and J lost 1, with 7 bases in between. CDR1 and CDR2 (germline): MRHNA, SNTAGT. The DNA for the CDR3 is TGTGCCAGCAGTGTGGACAGGAACACTGAAGCTTTCTTT. Its protein is CASSVDRNTEAFF.

The J gene is TRBJ2-5, the V gene TRBV6-5; a weak D match, TRBD2 (6 bases). Germline loops: CDR1 MNHEY, CDR2 SVGAGI. This CDR3 contains 15 residues. V lost 5 bases and J 0 bases, leaving 13 bases between the germline ends. CDR3 residues: CASSPTRGDQETQYF. The DNA for the CDR3 is TGTGCCAGCAGTCCGACTAGAGGGGACCAAGAGACCCAGTACTTC.

V usage is TRBV30 and J usage is TRBJ1-4; D possibly corresponds to TRBD1 (5 bases). Trimming took off 2 bases at V and 5 bases at J, with 15 bases between the two ends. Germline V CDR1 and CDR2: GTSNPN, SVGIG (reference sequence). The CDR3 runs to 15 residues. The CDR3 spells CAWSPPPGYNEKLFF. The CDR3 DNA reads TGTGCCTGGAGTCCCCCCCCAGGGTACAATGAAAAACTGTTTTTT. Full variable domain (missing parts from reference TRBV30 and TRBJ1-4): SQTIHQWPATLVQPVGSPLSLECTVEGTSNPNLYWYRQAAGRGLQLLFYSVGIGQISSEVPQNLSASRPQDRQFILSSKKLLLSDSGFYLCAWSPPPGYNEKLFFGSGTQLSVL.

The gene calls are TRBV28 and TRBJ1-2, with no clear D. Looked up from germline, CDR1 is MDHEN and CDR2 is SYDVKM. With 7 bases removed from V and 5 bases from J, the gap between germline ends came to 14 bases. This CDR3 region has 13 residues. DNA of the CDR3: TGTGCCAGCACCAAAGACCCGCCTTATGGCTACACCTTC. It yields the protein CASTKDPPYGYTF.

The chain has TRBV27 and TRBJ1-2; no definite D call. Deletions cut 0 bases from V and 5 bases from J, with 7 bases between. The CDR3 has 13 amino acids. Germline CDR1 MNHEY, CDR2 SMNVEV (reference sequence). The CDR3 DNA follows: TGTGCCAGCAGTTTATCGGGAAAGTATGGCTACACCTTC. This gives the protein CASSLSGKYGYTF.

The V call is TRBV9, the J call TRBJ1-2; 9 bases match TRBD1. The germline V gene encodes CDR1 SGDLS and CDR2 YYNGEE. J lost 7 bases, V lost 4 bases, and 8 bases had no gene match. The CDR3 is made up of 14 amino acids. The CDR3 region is CASSKLQGAGGYTF. The CDR3 coding sequence is TGTGCCAGCAGCAAATTACAGGGGGCAGGTGGCTACACCTTC.

The chain links TRBV19 to TRBJ2-7; 8 nucleotides line up with TRBD2. The CDR3 totals 14 residues. Germline V gives CDR1 LNHDA, CDR2 SQIVND (reference sequence). Unmatched junction bases numbered 3, after V lost 3 bases and J lost 2 bases. This CDR3 is CASSMAGGTYEQYF. For the CDR3, the DNA is TGTGCCAGTAGTATGGCGGGGGGCACCTACGAGCAGTACTTC.

CDR3 residues: CSVADGNQPQHF. The CDR3 DNA reads as TGCAGCGTGGCGGACGGAAATCAGCCCCAGCATTTT. The chain is built from TRBV29-1 and TRBJ1-5; no clear D. V lost 6 bases and J lost 4, with 10 bases in between. This CDR3 region has 12 residues. Germline V gives CDR1 SQVTM, CDR2 ANQGSEA.

The rearrangement links TRBV5-1 to TRBJ2-7; 7 bases fit TRBD1. Unmatched junction bases numbered 5, after V lost 4 bases and J lost 1 base. Per germline, CDR1 SGHRS and CDR2 YFSETQ. The CDR3 length is 14 residues. CDR3 in amino acids: CASSAVTGSYEQYF. The CDR3 DNA reads TGCGCCAGCAGCGCAGTGACAGGGTCCTACGAGCAGTACTTC. The full variable domain, in which reference TRBV5-1 and TRBJ2-7 provide the parts outside the CDR3, is KAGVTQTPRYLIKTRGQQVTLSCSPISGHRSVSWYQQTPGQGLQFLFEYFSETQRNKGNFPGRFSGRQFSNSRSEMNVSTLELGDSALYLCASSAVTGSYEQYFGPGTRLTVT.

This clone was seen a single time. The chain joins TRBV9 to TRBJ2-2; D uncertain. Germline CDR1 reads SGDLS; CDR2 reads YYNGEE. V lost 0 bases, J lost 5 bases, and 2 bases lay in between. This CDR3 region has 12 residues. This CDR3 reads CASSVGTGELFF. Here the CDR3 DNA reads TGTGCCAGCAGCGTAGGGACCGGGGAGCTGTTTTTT. The full variable domain, in which reference TRBV9 and TRBJ2-2 provide the parts outside the CDR3, is DSGVTQTPKHLITATGQRVTLRCSPRSGDLSVYWYQQSLDQGLQFLIQYYNGEERAKGNILERFSAQQFPDLHSELNLSSLELGDSALYFCASSVGTGELFFGEGSRLTVL.

The chain is built from TRBV5-6 and TRBJ2-3; D may correspond to TRBD1 or TRBD2 (5 bases each). The CDR3 extends over 15 amino acids. V gave up 2 bases and J gave up 0 bases, with 10 bases separating them. Germline CDR1 SGHDT, CDR2 YYEEEE. The DNA for the CDR3 is TGTGCCAGCAGCTTCGAGGGGCTAAGCACAGATACGCAGTATTTT. Translation gives CASSFEGLSTDTQYF.

The J gene is TRBJ1-5, the V gene TRBV18; D is unclear. Germline CDR1 and CDR2: KGHSH and LQKENI. CDR3 size: 14 residues. V was trimmed by 6 bases and J by 7 bases, leaving 16 bases between them. CDR3: CASSASGTGQPQHF. The DNA for the CDR3 is TGTGCCAGCTCCGCCTCGGGAACCGGGCAGCCCCAGCATTTT.

This chain connects TRBV5-4 to TRBJ2-5; a weak D match, TRBD2 (7 bases). Germline V lookup: CDR1 SGHNT, CDR2 YYREEE (reference sequence). V was shortened by 3 bases and J by 1 base, with 13 bases between the two germline ends. This CDR3 contains 15 residues. The CDR3 region has the DNA TGTGCCAGCAGCTCCTTCGGGGGGCGCCAAGAGACCCAGTACTTC. It translates to CASSSFGGRQETQYF.

This clone showed up just a few times. The chain employs TRBV18 and TRBJ2-7, with 8 bases matching TRBD1. The CDR3 is 14 amino acids. Germline CDR1 reads KGHSH; CDR2 reads LQKENI. J lost 7 bases, V lost 5 bases, and 10 bases had no gene match. The CDR3 loop reads CASSRTGSSGEQYF. The CDR3 coding sequence is TGTGCCAGCTCAAGGACAGGGTCCTCTGGGGAGCAGTACTTC.

This chain connects TRBV5-1 to TRBJ1-2, with D possibly matching TRBD1 (5 bases). V was trimmed by 4 bases and J by 5 bases, leaving 12 bases between them. Per the germline V gene, CDR1 is SGHRS and CDR2 is YFSETQ. The CDR3 loop spans 13 amino acids. CDR3 nucleotide sequence: TGCGCCAGCAGCCAGGACACGGGGTATGGCTACACCTTC. Encoded protein: CASSQDTGYGYTF.

The chain uses TRBV25-1 and TRBJ2-2, with TRBD1 as a possible D gene (6 bases). The V end lost 1 base, the J end lost 4 bases, and 13 bases lay between the germline ends. CDR1 and CDR2 (germline): MGHDK, SYGVNS. CDR3 length: 16 residues. CDR3 residues: CASSELQGMGTGELFF. The CDR3 DNA follows: TGTGCCAGCAGTGAATTACAGGGAATGGGCACCGGGGAGCTGTTTTTT.